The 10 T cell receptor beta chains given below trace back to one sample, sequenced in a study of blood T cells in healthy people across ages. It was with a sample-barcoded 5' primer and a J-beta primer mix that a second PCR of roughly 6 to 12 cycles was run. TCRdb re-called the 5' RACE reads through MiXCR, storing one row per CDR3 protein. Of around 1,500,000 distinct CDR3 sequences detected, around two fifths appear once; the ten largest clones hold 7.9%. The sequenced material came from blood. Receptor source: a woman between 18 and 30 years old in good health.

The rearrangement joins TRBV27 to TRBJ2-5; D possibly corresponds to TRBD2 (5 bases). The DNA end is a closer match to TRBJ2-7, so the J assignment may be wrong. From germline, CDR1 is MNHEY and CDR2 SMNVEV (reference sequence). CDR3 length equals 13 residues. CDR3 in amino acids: CASSLLLGREQYF. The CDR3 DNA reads TGTGCCAGCAGTTTACTACTAGGCCGCGAGCAGTACTTC.

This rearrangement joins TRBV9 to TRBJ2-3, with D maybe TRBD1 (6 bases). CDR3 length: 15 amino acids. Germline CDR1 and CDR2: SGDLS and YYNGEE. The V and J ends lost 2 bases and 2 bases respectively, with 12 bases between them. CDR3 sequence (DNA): TGTGCCAGCAGCGTCGAGACAGGCAACACAGATACGCAGTATTTT. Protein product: CASSVETGNTDTQYF. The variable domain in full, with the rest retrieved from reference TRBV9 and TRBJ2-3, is DSGVTQTPKHLITATGQRVTLRCSPRSGDLSVYWYQQSLDQGLQFLIQYYNGEERAKGNILERFSAQQFPDLHSELNLSSLELGDSALYFCASSVETGNTDTQYFGPGTRLTVL.

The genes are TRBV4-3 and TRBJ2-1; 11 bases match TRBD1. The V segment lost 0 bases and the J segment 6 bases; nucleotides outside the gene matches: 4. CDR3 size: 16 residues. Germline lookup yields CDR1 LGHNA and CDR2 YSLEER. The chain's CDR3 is CASSQETGTGGNEQFF. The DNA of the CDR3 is TGCGCCAGCAGCCAAGAGACCGGGACAGGGGGCAATGAGCAGTTCTTC.

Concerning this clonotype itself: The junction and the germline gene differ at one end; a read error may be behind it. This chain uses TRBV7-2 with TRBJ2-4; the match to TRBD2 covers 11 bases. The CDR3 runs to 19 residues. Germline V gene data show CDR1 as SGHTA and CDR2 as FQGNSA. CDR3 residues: CVSSSRTGTSGIAKNIQYF. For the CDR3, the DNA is TGTGTCAGCAGCTCACGAACAGGGACTAGCGGAATAGCCAAAAACATTCAGTACTTC.

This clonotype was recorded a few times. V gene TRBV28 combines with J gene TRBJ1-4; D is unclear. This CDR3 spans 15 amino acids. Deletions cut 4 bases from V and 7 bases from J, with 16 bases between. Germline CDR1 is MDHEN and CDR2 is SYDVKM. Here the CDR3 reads CASSSPNLPSEKLFF. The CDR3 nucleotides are TGTGCCAGCAGTTCCCCGAACCTTCCTAGTGAAAAACTGTTTTTT.

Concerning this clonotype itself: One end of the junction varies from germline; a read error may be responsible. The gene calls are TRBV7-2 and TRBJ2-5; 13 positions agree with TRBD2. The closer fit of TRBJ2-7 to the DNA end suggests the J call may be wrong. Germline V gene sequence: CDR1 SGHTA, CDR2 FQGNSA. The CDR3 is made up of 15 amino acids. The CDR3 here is CAGSHPGLAGYEQYF. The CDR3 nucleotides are TGTGCCGGCAGCCATCCGGGACTAGCGGGATACGAGCAGTACTTC.

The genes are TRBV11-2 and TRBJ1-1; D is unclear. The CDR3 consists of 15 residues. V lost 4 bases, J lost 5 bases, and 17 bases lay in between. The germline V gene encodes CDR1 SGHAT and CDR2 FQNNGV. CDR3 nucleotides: TGTGCCAGCAGCTCCCCCCTCGAGGTCAGAACTGAAGCTTTCTTT. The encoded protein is CASSSPLEVRTEAFF.

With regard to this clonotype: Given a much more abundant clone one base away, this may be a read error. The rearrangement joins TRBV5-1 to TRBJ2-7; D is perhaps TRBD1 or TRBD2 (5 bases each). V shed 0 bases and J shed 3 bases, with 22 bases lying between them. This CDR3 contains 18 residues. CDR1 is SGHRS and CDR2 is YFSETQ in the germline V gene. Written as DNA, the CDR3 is TGCGCCAGCAGCTTGGCTAGCCCCGCAGGGCAGGTCAACTACGAGCAGTACTTC. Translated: CASSLASPAGQVNYEQYF.

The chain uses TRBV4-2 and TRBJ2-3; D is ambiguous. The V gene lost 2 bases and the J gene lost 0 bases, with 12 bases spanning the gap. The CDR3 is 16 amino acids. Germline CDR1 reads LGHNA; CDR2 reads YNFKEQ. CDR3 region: CASSQLQRFSTDTQYF. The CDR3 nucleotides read TGTGCCAGCAGCCAACTACAGAGATTTAGCACAGATACGCAGTATTTT.

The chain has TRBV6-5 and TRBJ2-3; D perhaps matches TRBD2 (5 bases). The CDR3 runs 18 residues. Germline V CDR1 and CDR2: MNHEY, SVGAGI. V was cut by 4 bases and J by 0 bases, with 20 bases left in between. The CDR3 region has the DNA TGTGCCAGCAGTTTCCAACTCCCGGACTCACCAAGCACAGATACGCAGTATTTT. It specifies CASSFQLPDSPSTDTQYF.